The clone carrying this T cell receptor (beta chain) has ten or more counts. The data are from a study of T-cell memory formation after mild COVID-19. Germline V gene lookup returns CDR1 MNHEY and CDR2 SVGAGI. The germline V and J ends were trimmed by 6 bases and 2 bases, with 20 bases remaining between them. The CDR3 consists of 17 residues. A single record per CDR3 protein comes from TCRdb applying MiXCR to the 5' RACE reads. The data show about 470,000 distinct CDR3 sequences, about 23% seen once. The chain carries TRBV6-5 and TRBJ2-1, with unresolved D. The clonotype originates from an adult woman who had mild COVID-19 (a few samples of this study predate the infection). Cell type and time point are not known. Specimen: PBMCs or a T cell subset sorted from them (not recorded which). CDR3 DNA sequence: TGTGCCAGCAGACCCAGGTGGAGCCGCTCTACCTACAATGAGCAGTTCTTC. Translated: CASRPRWSRSTYNEQFF.